The rows below give T cell receptor beta chains drawn from one sample of a study of T-cell reconstitution after alpha-beta-depleted transplantation in children. TCRdb used MiXCR to reprocess the PCR reads, holding one entry per CDR3 protein. The table includes 330,000 or so distinct CDR3 sequences, 10% to 13% detected once. Source: PBMCs from the stem cell graft donor, taken from the stem cell graft. All receptors derive from a human donor who donated a stem cell graft to a child with acute lymphoblastic leukemia. The CDR3 runs from the conserved cysteine through the conserved F or W. The D gene is left open where the match is weak. Expanded clones are given a class, and other clones once, few, many or no size at all.

D gene	clone size	V gene	J gene	CDR3 protein	CDR3 DNA
-	-	TRBV4-1	TRBJ2-2	CASSQDRYTGELFF	TGCGCCAGCAGCCAAGATAGGTACACCGGGGAGCTGTTTTTT
TRBD2	-	TRBV6-1	TRBJ2-1	CASSPTSGTSGVYNEQFF	TGTGCCAGCAGCCCCACCTCCGGGACTAGCGGGGTCTACAATGAGCAGTTCTTC
-	few	TRBV29-1	TRBJ2-4	CSAEVPDKNIQYF	TGCAGCGCCGAGGTCCCGGACAAAAACATTCAGTACTTC
TRBD1	-	TRBV28	TRBJ2-6	CASSLVGTDFTSGANVLTF	TGTGCCAGCAGTTTAGTCGGGACAGATTTCACCTCTGGGGCCAACGTCCTGACTTTC
TRBD1	-	TRBV27	TRBJ2-7	CASSLGQGHEQYF	TGTGCCAGCAGTTTAGGACAGGGTCACGAGCAGTACTTC
-	-	TRBV11-3	TRBJ2-3	CASSLGLEEIDSSTDTQYF	TGTGCCAGCAGCTTAGGTTTGGAGGAAATTGATTCTAGCACAGATACGCAGTATTTT
-	few	TRBV7-2	TRBJ2-5	CASSLWAVIQETQYF	TGTGCCAGCAGCTTATGGGCAGTGATCCAAGAGACCCAGTACTTC
-	few	TRBV7-2	TRBJ2-7	CASSFGDRPYEQYF	TGTGCCAGCAGCTTCGGGGACCGCCCTTACGAGCAGTACTTC
-	few	TRBV11-2	TRBJ2-1	CASSFIKVNEQFF	TGTGCCAGCAGCTTTATTAAGGTGAATGAGCAGTTCTTC
TRBD2	few	TRBV6-1	TRBJ2-2	CASSRTSDTGELFF	TGTGCCAGCAGTAGGACTAGCGACACCGGGGAGCTGTTTTTT
TRBD1	few	TRBV6-1	TRBJ1-1	CASSPNTGGSTEAFF	TGTGCCAGCAGTCCTAATACAGGGGGAAGTACTGAAGCTTTCTTT
-	-	TRBV29-1	TRBJ2-1	CSALGLDNEQFF	TGCAGCGCCCTGGGCCTAGACAATGAGCAGTTCTTC
-	few	TRBV12-3/TRBV12-4	TRBJ1-2	CASTPGGGNYGYTF	TGTGCCAGCACCCCCGGGGGGGGAAACTATGGCTACACCTTC
-	-	TRBV7-2	TRBJ1-2	CASSLELGLDGIYGYTF	TGTGCCAGCAGCTTAGAGTTAGGCTTGGATGGCATCTATGGCTACACCTTC
TRBD1	many	TRBV10-3	TRBJ2-7	CAISDRGFDEQYF	TGTGCCATCAGTGACAGGGGGTTCGACGAGCAGTACTTC
-	-	TRBV3-1	TRBJ2-7	CASSQVPGRREQYF	TGTGCCAGCAGCCAAGTGCCCGGGAGACGCGAGCAGTACTTC
-	few	TRBV4-3	TRBJ2-1	CASSQDFTMWRDQWFF	TGCGCCAGCAGCCAAGATTTCACGATGTGGCGGGATCAGTGGTTCTTC
-	-	TRBV7-9	TRBJ2-7	CASGPTGRAYEQYF	TGTGCCAGCGGCCCTACGGGACGTGCTTACGAGCAGTACTTC
-	-	TRBV6-5	TRBJ2-7	CASSKNYEQYF	TGTGCCAGCAGTAAAAACTACGAGCAGTACTTC
-	many	TRBV20-1	TRBJ2-7	CSAHGTGGYEQYF	TGCAGTGCTCATGGGACTGGAGGGTACGAGCAGTACTTC
TRBD2	few	TRBV3-1	TRBJ2-1	CASSGGGLASYNEQFF	TGTGCCAGCAGTGGGGGGGGACTAGCGTCCTACAATGAGCAGTTCTTC
TRBD1	-	TRBV30	TRBJ2-5	CAWGRTGRDQETQYF	TGTGCCTGGGGTCGGACAGGGAGAGATCAAGAGACCCAGTACTTC
TRBD1	-	TRBV6-2/TRBV6-3	TRBJ2-7	CASSGVGQGAYEQYF	TGTGCCAGCAGTGGGGTCGGACAGGGAGCCTACGAGCAGTACTTC
TRBD1	-	TRBV12-3/TRBV12-4	TRBJ2-5	CASSYSFGQGSGETQYF	TGTGCCAGCAGCTATTCTTTCGGACAGGGAAGTGGGGAGACCCAGTACTTC
-	few	TRBV30	TRBJ2-3	CAWVDGTSSTDTQYF	TGTGCCTGGGTTGACGGGACCTCTAGCACAGATACGCAGTATTTT
TRBD2	-	TRBV29-1	TRBJ2-3	CSVGTSGGATQYF	TGCAGCGTTGGGACTAGCGGTGGGGCTACGCAGTATTTT
TRBD2	-	TRBV5-8	TRBJ2-2	CASTGGVAWNTGELFF	TGTGCCAGCACCGGGGGGGTGGCGTGGAACACCGGGGAGCTGTTTTTT
TRBD2	few	TRBV5-1	TRBJ2-2	CASSSAEAGSRAGELFF	TGCGCCAGCAGCTCAGCGGAAGCGGGGAGTCGAGCCGGGGAGCTGTTTTTT
-	-	TRBV14	TRBJ2-2	CASSQGARLSTGELFF	TGTGCCAGCAGCCAAGGGGCTCGGCTTAGCACCGGGGAGCTGTTTTTT
-	few	TRBV28	TRBJ2-5	CASGGLSRTVFQETQYF	TGTGCCAGCGGGGGCCTGAGCCGGACAGTCTTCCAAGAGACCCAGTACTTC
TRBD2	-	TRBV5-1	TRBJ2-7	CASSYWTSGYEQYF	TGCGCCAGCAGCTACTGGACTAGCGGCTACGAGCAGTACTTC
TRBD1	-	TRBV23-1	TRBJ2-5	CASSPRQGVFQETQYF	TGCGCCAGCAGTCCCAGACAGGGAGTATTCCAAGAGACCCAGTACTTC
TRBD1	few	TRBV7-8	TRBJ2-1	CASSLVGRGTGSWEQFF	TGTGCCAGCAGCTTAGTGGGACGGGGGACAGGGAGCTGGGAGCAGTTCTTC
-	-	TRBV6-2/TRBV6-3	TRBJ2-1	CASKPADYNEQFF	TGTGCCAGCAAACCAGCGGATTACAATGAGCAGTTCTTC
-	few	TRBV6-2/TRBV6-3	TRBJ2-1	CASTTDHYNEQFF	TGTGCCAGCACCACGGACCATTACAATGAGCAGTTCTTC
-	-	TRBV5-6	TRBJ2-3	CASSFEQGTSTDTQYF	TGTGCCAGCAGCTTTGAACAGGGGACTAGCACAGATACGCAGTATTTT
-	-	TRBV7-9	TRBJ2-7	CASSPRTPREQYF	TGTGCCAGCAGCCCGAGGACTCCGCGCGAGCAGTACTTC
TRBD2	many	TRBV25-1	TRBJ2-7	CASSEEGGRLYEQYF	TGTGCCAGCAGTGAGGAGGGCGGGAGACTCTACGAGCAGTACTTC
TRBD2	many	TRBV5-1	TRBJ2-1	CASSEPGLVRSDEQFF	TGCGCCAGCAGCGAACCGGGACTAGTTCGTTCGGATGAGCAGTTCTTC
-	many	TRBV12-3/TRBV12-4	TRBJ2-4	CASSFGRLLAKNIQYF	TGTGCCAGCAGTTTCGGTCGACTTCTAGCCAAAAACATTCAGTACTTC
-	many	TRBV6-2/TRBV6-3	TRBJ2-3	CARVRNADTQYF	TGTGCCAGGGTCAGGAACGCGGATACGCAGTATTTT
-	-	TRBV19	TRBJ2-1	CASSPQPPSVASYNEQFF	TGTGCCAGTAGTCCCCAGCCGCCAAGTGTTGCCTCCTACAATGAGCAGTTCTTC
-	few	TRBV7-2	TRBJ1-2	CASSPEGGGDYGYTF	TGTGCCAGCAGCCCCGAAGGGGGGGGCGACTATGGCTACACCTTC
TRBD1	few	TRBV27	TRBJ1-1	CASSVRQGRVSREAFF	TGTGCCAGCAGTGTGAGACAGGGCCGCGTCTCTCGGGAAGCTTTCTTT